This T cell receptor (beta chain) emerged from a study of regulatory T cells in long-lasting Graves disease. The time point denotes: persistent/refractory GD, antithyroid drugs over 5 years with positive TRAb. RNA extracted from PBMCs served as the sequencing template. Patients with Graves' disease were diagnosed by American Thyroid Association guidelines. Arm-PCR with iRepertoire HTBI primers amplified the CDR3 regions for these TCR beta libraries. As handled by the study authors: In the combined samples, roughly 62 TRBV and some 15 TRBJ segments were identified. From the multiplex PCR reads, TCRdb called clonotypes with MiXCR, one entry per CDR3 protein. It is TCRdb's table, rather than the study itself, that gives the V and J calls and clone size. The data contain 300,000 to 350,000 distinct CDR3 sequences, less than 20% of them singletons. Germline V CDR1 and CDR2: WSHSY, SAAADI. The CDR3 loop spans 12 amino acids. V dropped 7 bases and J dropped 6 bases, with 10 bases sitting between them.

V and J are TRBV10-2 and TRBJ2-1; D unresolved. This TCR derives from a female donor with Graves disease. The sequencing here drew on peripheral blood mononuclear cells (PBMCs), taken when the disease was refractory, from a patient treated with antithyroid drugs. The CDR3 DNA reads as TGCGCCAGCACCACTACTGGCAATGAGCAGTTCTTC. Its protein is CASTTTGNEQFF.